This T cell receptor beta chain was captured in a study of T cells in Graves' hyperthyroidism and ophthalmopathy. This clonotype came up many times. The trim removed 4 bases at V and 2 bases at J, leaving 5 bases unmatched. The CDR3 consists of 18 residues. The V gene's germline CDR1 is SGDLS and CDR2 YYNGEE. Researchers amplified the TCR beta CDR3 regions from RNA transcripts. Using the HTBI primer set, a first-round RT-PCR was run on the TCR CDR3. TCRdb passed the multiplex PCR reads through MiXCR, listing each CDR3 protein once. The profile shows about 840,000 distinct CDR3 sequences, 38% of them singletons.

This TCR came from a man younger than 35 with Graves' hyperthyroidism. The V gene is TRBV9, the J gene TRBJ2-6; 14 bases map to TRBD2. The sample was blood. This chain's CDR3 is CASSTRTSGGTGANVLTF. CDR3 bases: TGTGCCAGCAGCACCCGGACTAGCGGGGGGACTGGGGCCAACGTCCTGACTTTC.